This paragraph covers one T cell receptor beta chain sequence. The target antigen is unknown. This sample is drawn from a study of cytomegalovirus exposure and HLA in healthy donors. For the study at large: From HLA-typed donors, an early data release held around 80 million unique TCRs.

CDR3 length equals 15 residues. J gave up 2 bases and V 4 bases, and 6 bases lay outside the gene matches. Germline lookup yields CDR1 SGHRS and CDR2 YFSETQ. The study ran its PCR with 60 Vbeta and 13 Jbeta primers. Measured with immunoSEQ multiplex PCR; TCRdb has only the in-frame clones, and not every one. Of 95,000 to 110,000 clones in the sample, around three quarters were seen once. Findings of the study overall: Per a later analysis, about 17,000 TCR beta sequences showed association with HLA alleles at 0.05 false discovery rate. TCR beta sequences reportedly predicted the HLA-A and HLA-B alleles of most subjects accurately.

The clonotype originates from a man between 25 and 39 years old in good health and CMV-seronegative. This sequence joins TRBV5-1 and TRBJ2-5, with 9 bases matching TRBD1. Sequencing used PBMCs. CDR3 sequence (DNA): TGCGCCAGCAGCCAGGGACAGGGTCGTCAAGAGACCCAGTACTTC. Its protein is CASSQGQGRQETQYF.